The clone carrying this T cell receptor (beta chain) turned up a few times. Its antigen is currently unknown. The J segment lost 1 base and the V segment lost 3 bases, leaving 15 bases of the junction unmatched. The CDR3 covers 18 residues. The germline V gene has CDR1 SGHNT and CDR2 YENEEA. The data belong to a study of CD8+CD57+ T cells in acquired aplastic anemia. Patients sequenced had flow cytometry evidence of CD8+CD57+ cell expansion. Study results and limitations: No significant patient-versus-control difference appeared in CD8+ Simpson's diversity.

Genomic DNA, the template, was used for profiling of the TCR beta VDJ and CDR3. TCRdb analysed the reads with MiXCR anew, one entry per CDR3 protein. The table has more than 250,000 distinct CDR3 sequences, 82% seen once. This TCR derives from a human donor with aplastic anemia. The chain is built from TRBV11-3 and TRBJ2-7; 7 nucleotides agree with TRBD1. The sample was sorted CD4+, CD8+, or CD8+CD57+ T cells (not recorded which) from PBMCs. This CDR3 is CASSFHLNGTALSYEQYV. As DNA, the CDR3 is TGTGCCAGCAGCTTTCATCTGAACGGGACAGCCCTTTCCTACGAGCAGTACGTC.